This T cell receptor (beta chain) is from a study of identical twins. Whole-study results and caveats: One should note that invariant MAIT and iNKT cells could partly confound zero-insertion analyses.

From the 5' RACE reads, TCRdb called clonotypes with MiXCR, one entry per CDR3 protein. Counted here are 250,000 to 300,000 distinct CDR3 sequences, just under 9.5% occurring once; the ten biggest clones make up about 7.1%. This clonotype is a singleton in its sample. Its antigen is undetermined. The CDR3 is made up of 10 amino acids. CDR1 and CDR2 (germline): GTSNPN, SVGIG (reference sequence). Trimming shortened V by 5 bases and J by 2 bases, and 3 bases separated the two germline ends. These data also featured in a second study, about yellow fever vaccine responses in identical twins.

This rearrangement joins TRBV30 to TRBJ1-1; no definite D call. The sequencing sample was made of CD8+ T cells sorted from blood. The receptor's source is a woman in her late teens or twenties in good health. CDR3 nucleotide sequence: TGTGCCTGGCTTAACACTGAAGCTTTCTTT. Its protein is CAWLNTEAFF.